These 27 T cell receptor beta chains originate from one sample sequenced in a study of blood T cells in healthy people across ages. A sample-barcoded 5' primer and a J-beta primer mix were used in a second PCR of roughly 6 to 11 cycles. TCRdb ran MiXCR on the 5' RACE reads and lists one entry per CDR3 protein. This sample yields roughly 800,000 distinct CDR3 sequences, of which around a quarter are seen a single time; 2.5% to 3.5% belongs to the top ten. These same records also appear under a second study, on T cells of mothers and their children.

The sequenced sample was blood. These receptors all come from a boy aged 5-17 years in good health.

The table lists this clonotype with a few counts. The genes are TRBV4-1 and TRBJ1-2; 10 bases line up with TRBD1. CDR1 MGHRA and CDR2 YSYEKL come from the germline V gene. V dropped 3 bases and J dropped 2; count of bases not matched to a gene: 3. This CDR3 comprises 15 residues. The CDR3, as DNA: TGCGCCAGCAGCCAGCGGACAGGGGGGAACTATGGCTACACCTTC. Its translation: CASSQRTGGNYGYTF.

As to this clonotype: Mismatch with germline at one junction end may stem from a read error. The chain uses TRBV2 and TRBJ1-4; 8 bases fit TRBD1. CDR3 length: 14 amino acids. Germline V CDR1 and CDR2: SNHLY, FYNNEI. The CDR3 region is CAGRGQALNEKLFF. Here the CDR3 DNA reads TGTGCCGGCAGGGGACAGGCTTTGAATGAAAAACTGTTTTTT.

This clonotype showed up just a few times. V usage is TRBV29-1 and J usage is TRBJ2-5; D possibly matches TRBD1 or TRBD2 (6 bases each). The DNA end lines up better with TRBJ2-7; the J call may be wrong. The CDR3 has 13 residues. Per germline, CDR1 SQVTM and CDR2 ANQGSEA. Written as DNA, the CDR3 is TGCAGCGTTGTCGGGGGCATGATCTACGAGCAGTACTTC. Amino acids: CSVVGGMIYEQYF.

This clonotype was counted a few times. The chain employs TRBV6-5 and TRBJ2-3; 9 bases match TRBD2. Germline CDR1 is MNHEY and CDR2 is SVGAGI. The CDR3 extends over 15 amino acids. Losses at the gene ends were 5 bases for V and 0 bases for J; bases not matched to a gene: 3. CDR3 nucleotides: TGTGCCAGCAGTCTAGCGGGGTCTAGCACAGATACGCAGTATTTT. The encoded protein is CASSLAGSSTDTQYF.

This chain links TRBV28 with TRBJ2-5; the D gene could be TRBD1 or TRBD2 (5 bases each). Matching the DNA end better, TRBJ2-1 makes the J call doubtful. The CDR3 runs to 16 residues. Germline CDR1 reads MDHEN; CDR2 reads SYDVKM. CDR3 DNA sequence: TGTGCCAGCAGTCCCGGGGTCAGGGAACCCTACAATGAGCAGTTCTTC. Protein sequence: CASSPGVREPYNEQFF.

The chain combines TRBV18 with TRBJ2-5; the D is unclear. The V and J ends lost 3 bases and 2 bases respectively, with 7 bases between them. Germline CDR1 and CDR2: KGHSH and LQKENI. This CDR3 region has 13 residues. The CDR3 region is CASSPKFQETQYF. The DNA for the CDR3 is TGTGCCAGCTCACCGAAATTTCAAGAGACCCAGTACTTC.

This clonotype was recorded a few times. The rearrangement links TRBV5-1 to TRBJ2-3; D not resolved. The ends were cut back, 1 base at V and 5 bases at J, with 8 bases in the middle. CDR3 size: 13 residues. Germline V gives CDR1 SGHRS, CDR2 YFSETQ. The CDR3 nucleotides read TGCGCCAGCAGCTTGATTGAGATAGATACGCAGTATTTT. This codes for CASSLIEIDTQYF.

This chain joins TRBV12-3 or TRBV12-4 and TRBJ2-5; 10 nucleotides agree with TRBD2. V shed 5 bases and J 5 bases; nucleotides not matched to a gene: 8. This CDR3 has 15 residues. CDR3: CASSLQAGGLETQYF. The CDR3 nucleotides read TGTGCCAGCAGTCTCCAAGCGGGGGGGCTGGAGACCCAGTACTTC.

The rearrangement joins TRBV9 to TRBJ2-7; 8 positions agree with TRBD2. Germline V gene lookup returns CDR1 SGDLS and CDR2 YYNGEE. J was trimmed by 5 bases and V by 4 bases; bases with no gene match: 5. The CDR3 covers 13 residues. This CDR3 reads CASSFREGDEQYF. In DNA, the CDR3 is TGTGCCAGCAGCTTCCGGGAGGGTGACGAGCAGTACTTC.

The rearrangement links TRBV9 to TRBJ1-1; TRBD1 might be the D (5 bases). This CDR3 is built from 16 residues. Deletions cut 4 bases from V and 1 base from J, with 17 bases between. The germline CDR1 and CDR2 sequences are SGDLS and YYNGEE. The CDR3 protein is CASSPLSRGSNTEAFF. For the CDR3, the DNA is TGTGCCAGCAGCCCACTCTCCCGGGGGTCGAACACTGAAGCTTTCTTT.

The CDR3 loop reads CASSQAPLAGVSYEQYF. CDR3 coding DNA: TGTGCCAGCAGCCAAGCCCCCCTAGCGGGGGTTTCCTACGAGCAGTACTTC. The J gene is TRBJ2-5, the V gene TRBV4-2, with 10 bases that match TRBD2. The J call may be mistaken, given a closer DNA end match to TRBJ2-7. The CDR3 spans 17 residues. Germline V gene sequence: CDR1 LGHNA, CDR2 YNFKEQ.

The CDR3 protein is CASSPWTGVENIQYF. In DNA, the CDR3 is TGTGCCAGCAGTCCCTGGACAGGGGTGGAAAACATTCAGTACTTC. This chain joins TRBV12-3 or TRBV12-4 and TRBJ2-4, with 9 bases lining up with TRBD1. This CDR3 region has 15 residues. V shed 5 bases, J shed 5 bases, and the junction held 7 bases outside the gene matches.

This clonotype appeared a few times. The J gene is TRBJ2-2, the V gene TRBV4-2; TRBD2 is a possible D gene (5 bases). V shed 3 bases and J shed 5 bases, with 7 bases lying between them. The CDR3 sequence is 13 residues long. Per the germline V gene, CDR1 is LGHNA and CDR2 is YNFKEQ. CDR3 DNA: TGTGCCAGCAGCCAGAGACTAACCGGGGAGCTGTTTTTT. Protein product: CASSQRLTGELFF.

The V gene is TRBV5-1, the J gene TRBJ2-5; D gene uncertain. Trimming took 1 base from V and 1 from J, leaving 5 bases between them. The CDR3 covers 13 residues. The germline gives CDR1 SGHRS, CDR2 YFSETQ. CDR3 coding DNA: TGCGCCAGCAGCTTGCTACTCCAAGAGACCCAGTACTTC. Translated, it gives CASSLLLQETQYF.

This clonotype was seen a handful of times. The chain combines TRBV2 with TRBJ2-5; perhaps TRBD1 as D (5 bases). The CDR3 runs 13 residues. V dropped 6 bases and J dropped 5 bases, with 13 bases sitting between them. Germline V gene sequence: CDR1 SNHLY, CDR2 FYNNEI. The CDR3 loop is CASRGAPRETQYF. Here the CDR3 DNA reads TGTGCCAGCAGAGGGGCACCACGGGAGACCCAGTACTTC. Supplemented by reference TRBV2 and TRBJ2-5, the full variable domain reads EPEVTQTPSHQVTQMGQEVILRCVPISNHLYFYWYRQILGQKVEFLVSFYNNEISEKSEIFDDQFSVERPDGSNFTLKIRSTKLEDSAMYFCASRGAPRETQYFGPGTRLLVL.

The V call is TRBV7-9, the J call TRBJ2-4, with no clear D. The CDR3 has 14 residues. Germline V CDR1 and CDR2: SEHNR, FQNEAQ (reference sequence). V lost 4 bases, J lost 7 bases, and 14 bases lay in between. The CDR3 DNA sequence: TGTGCCAGCAGCTCCGGTAGCCTCGCGAACATTCAGTACTTC. Amino acids: CASSSGSLANIQYF.

This clonotype was seen more than once but under ten times. The V gene is TRBV30, the J gene TRBJ1-2, with 11 bases lining up with TRBD1. J was trimmed by 3 bases and V by 0 bases; bases with no gene match: 3. Looked up from germline, CDR1 is GTSNPN and CDR2 is SVGIG (reference sequence). The CDR3 covers 15 residues. Here the CDR3 DNA reads TGTGCCTGGAGTGTAGGGACAGGGGGTGACTATGGCTACACCTTC. It encodes CAWSVGTGGDYGYTF.

A few counts support this clonotype. This chain connects TRBV12-3 or TRBV12-4 to TRBJ2-4, with TRBD1 identical over 7 bases. The CDR3 sequence is 17 residues long. V shed 3 bases and J 2 bases; nucleotides not matched to a gene: 10. CDR3 DNA sequence: TGTGCCAGCAGTTTTTCGTACAGGGGCGAATCCAAAAACATTCAGTACTTC. It translates to CASSFSYRGESKNIQYF.

The J gene is TRBJ2-1, the V gene TRBV7-3, with 11 bases fitting TRBD1. The end of the DNA is better explained by TRBJ2-5, so the J call may be wrong. Per the germline V gene, CDR1 is SGHTA and CDR2 is FQGTGA. The CDR3 contains 15 residues. The CDR3 protein is CASSFGQGAEETQYF. DNA of the CDR3: TGTGCCAGCAGCTTTGGACAGGGGGCAGAAGAGACCCAGTACTTC.

This clonotype has just a few counts. The V and J genes are TRBV7-9 and TRBJ2-1; D may be TRBD2 (6 bases). The germline CDR1 and CDR2 sequences are SEHNR and FQNEAQ (reference sequence). V lost 6 bases to trimming and J lost 15 bases, with 18 bases between them. The CDR3 is made up of 12 amino acids. CDR3 sequence reads: CASSMTRSSLFF. CDR3 in DNA: TGTGCCAGCAGTATGACTAGAAGTTCGCTGTTCTTC.

The sample holds a few counts of this clonotype. The rearrangement links TRBV20-1 to TRBJ2-4, with 7 bases matching TRBD2. The CDR3 covers 13 residues. V was pared by 6 bases and J by 6 bases, with 8 bases of the junction left unmatched. Germline CDR1 and CDR2: DFQATT and SNEGSKA (reference sequence). The CDR3 DNA follows: TGCAGTGCGGAAAGCGGGGATCCAAACATTCAGTACTTC. The encoded protein is CSAESGDPNIQYF.

This clonotype has just a few counts. The chain links TRBV9 to TRBJ2-7, with unresolved D. V was cut by 0 bases and J by 5 bases, with 9 bases left in between. Germline V gene sequence: CDR1 SGDLS, CDR2 YYNGEE. CDR3 length: 13 residues. The CDR3 loop reads CASSVGLGHEQYF. For the CDR3, the DNA is TGTGCCAGCAGCGTAGGGCTCGGCCACGAGCAGTACTTC.

The chain joins TRBV24-1 to TRBJ2-5; no firm D call. CDR3 length: 13 amino acids. V was pared by 4 bases and J by 2 bases, with 7 bases between. Germline lookup yields CDR1 KGHDR and CDR2 SFDVKD. The CDR3 DNA is TGTGCCACCAGTGAGGCACAACAAGAGACCCAGTACTTC. This encodes CATSEAQQETQYF.

The chain has TRBV18 and TRBJ2-5, with 9 bases that match TRBD1. The J call may not be correct, given that the DNA end is closer to TRBJ2-7. The CDR3 covers 15 residues. The V gene's germline CDR1 is KGHSH and CDR2 LQKENI. For the CDR3, the DNA is TGTGCCAGCTCACCAAGAGGACAGGGGTATAACGAGCAGTACTTC. Amino acids: CASSPRGQGYNEQYF.

The genes are TRBV7-9 and TRBJ2-5; possibly TRBD2 for D (5 bases). This CDR3 spans 12 amino acids. V was cut by 5 bases and J by 11 bases, with 15 bases left in between. CDR1 and CDR2 (germline): SEHNR, FQNEAQ (reference sequence). This CDR3 reads CASSTPDFTQYF. In DNA form, the CDR3 reads TGTGCCAGCAGCACGCCGGACTTTACGCAGTACTTC.

The chain combines TRBV5-1 with TRBJ2-1; 12 nucleotides match TRBD2. The V gene's germline CDR1 is SGHRS and CDR2 YFSETQ. V shed 4 bases and J 5 bases; nucleotides not matched to a gene: 7. CDR3 length: 16 amino acids. The CDR3 region has the DNA TGCGCCAGCAGCGTGTCTAGCGGGGGGGTCGACAATGAGCAGTTCTTC. This translates into CASSVSSGGVDNEQFF. The entire variable domain, with the rest obtained from reference TRBV5-1 and TRBJ2-1, is as follows: KAGVTQTPRYLIKTRGQQVTLSCSPISGHRSVSWYQQTPGQGLQFLFEYFSETQRNKGNFPGRFSGRQFSNSRSEMNVSTLELGDSALYLCASSVSSGGVDNEQFFGPGTRLTVL.

The V and J genes are TRBV12-5 and TRBJ1-2; perhaps TRBD1 as D (5 bases). There are 14 residues in the CDR3. With 7 bases removed from V and 2 bases from J, the gap between germline ends came to 14 bases. CDR1 and CDR2 from the germline V gene are LGHNT and FRNRAP. This chain's CDR3 is CASVPPWGNYGYTF. The DNA of the CDR3 is TGTGCTAGTGTCCCCCCATGGGGGAACTATGGCTACACCTTC.